These 14 T cell receptor beta chains came from one sample sequenced in a study of T cells in pancreatic ductal adenocarcinoma. The selected patients with pancreatic ductal adenocarcinoma had surgery but no neoadjuvant therapy. Data came from immunoSEQ multiplex PCR; TCRdb stores just in-frame clones and leaves some out. The table lists roughly 100,000 clones, 90% to 95% of them singletons. The specimen was PBMCs. Receptor source: a human donor with pancreatic ductal adenocarcinoma.

This clone was counted once. The V call is TRBV6-1, the J call TRBJ1-1, with D perhaps matching TRBD1 (6 bases). The CDR3 extends over 14 amino acids. Trimming took 3 bases from V and 4 from J, leaving 12 bases between them. Per germline, CDR1 MNHNS and CDR2 SASEGT. The CDR3 bases are TGTGCCAGCAGTGATCAGGGGCAGATCACTGAAGCTTTCTTT. Encoded protein: CASSDQGQITEAFF.

The chain carries TRBV30 and TRBJ1-1; the match to TRBD1 covers 7 bases. Per the germline V gene, CDR1 is GTSNPN and CDR2 is SVGIG (reference sequence). The CDR3 contains 14 residues. V lost 1 base to trimming and J lost 9 bases; unmatched junction nucleotides: 11. The CDR3 sequence is CAWSEDRDWNKAFF. As DNA, the CDR3 is TGTGCCTGGAGTGAAGACAGGGACTGGAATAAAGCTTTCTTT.

The chain has TRBV4-1 and TRBJ1-3; 7 bases are a match to TRBD1. V trimming: 6 bases; J trimming: 4 bases; junction bases outside the gene matches: 6. The CDR3 covers 14 residues. From germline, CDR1 is MGHRA and CDR2 YSYEKL. The CDR3 is CASSPQDRGNTIYF. The CDR3, as DNA: TGCGCCAGCAGTCCACAGGACAGGGGAAACACCATATATTTT.

The chain is built from TRBV19 and TRBJ2-2; TRBD1 agrees at 9 bases. J was trimmed by 3 bases and V by 6 bases; bases with no gene match: 2. Germline V gene sequence: CDR1 LNHDA, CDR2 SQIVND (reference sequence). The CDR3 runs to 14 residues. The CDR3 DNA reads as TGTGCCAGTAGGGGACAGGGCTACACCGGGGAGCTGTTTTTT. As protein: CASRGQGYTGELFF.

This chain connects TRBV5-1 to TRBJ2-5; D remains ambiguous. V lost 0 bases to trimming and J lost 3 bases, with 6 bases between them. Germline CDR1 reads SGHRS; CDR2 reads YFSETQ. The CDR3 has 13 amino acids. CDR3 DNA: TGCGCCAGCAGCTTGGGACTCAAAGAGACCCAGTACTTC. Protein: CASSLGLKETQYF.

This clone was detected once. The genes are TRBV7-6 and TRBJ2-7; tentatively, D is TRBD2 (6 bases). Germline CDR1 SGHVS, CDR2 FNYEAQ. The CDR3 totals 14 residues. V lost 3 bases, J lost 0 bases, and 9 bases lay in between. The CDR3 loop reads CASSLYGSSYEQYF. CDR3 sequence (DNA): TGTGCCAGCAGCTTGTACGGGAGCTCCTACGAGCAGTACTTC.

The chain carries TRBV4-1 and TRBJ1-1; D call uncertain. This CDR3 region has 16 residues. Germline CDR1 and CDR2: MGHRA and YSYEKL. Trimming cost V 0 bases and J 1 base, with 12 bases left between them. The CDR3 bases are TGCGCCAGCAGCCAAGAGGGTTCATCAGGGAACACTGAAGCTTTCTTT. Encoded protein: CASSQEGSSGNTEAFF.

CDR3 residues: CASSPVVSTDTQYF. CDR3 sequence (DNA): TGTGCCAGCAGTCCCGTTGTCTCCACAGATACGCAGTATTTT. The chain links TRBV6-6 to TRBJ2-3; D call uncertain. The CDR3 totals 14 residues. Germline loops: CDR1 MNHNY, CDR2 SVGAGI (reference sequence). V lost 5 bases, J lost 2 bases, and 11 bases lay in between.

The genes are TRBV5-1 and TRBJ1-1, with D perhaps matching TRBD1 (5 bases). V was pared by 4 bases and J by 5 bases, with 21 bases between. Germline V gene lookup returns CDR1 SGHRS and CDR2 YFSETQ. CDR3 length: 16 amino acids. CDR3 residues: CASSVTTGGGATEAFF. The DNA of the CDR3 is TGCGCCAGCAGCGTTACGACTGGCGGGGGAGCGACTGAAGCTTTCTTT.

The V call is TRBV4-3, the J call TRBJ2-7; TRBD1 matches 7 bases. The CDR3 length is 12 residues. Germline CDR1 LGHNA, CDR2 YSLEER. The ends lost 5 bases at V and 10 bases at J; junction bases unmatched: 8. The CDR3 coding sequence is TGCGCCAGCAGCGGTCGCACAGGGGAACAGTACTTC. Amino acids: CASSGRTGEQYF.

This rearrangement joins TRBV7-6 to TRBJ2-5, with 8 bases fitting TRBD1. The CDR3 has 15 residues. Germline V lookup: CDR1 SGHVS, CDR2 FNYEAQ. J lost 4 bases, V lost 6 bases, and 10 bases had no gene match. CDR3 sequence: CASRPGTGPAETQYF. The CDR3 DNA is TGTGCCAGCAGACCCGGGACAGGTCCCGCAGAGACCCAGTACTTC. The entire variable domain, with the rest obtained from reference TRBV7-6 and TRBJ2-5, is as follows: GAGVSQSPRYKVTKRGQDVALRCDPISGHVSLYWYRQALGQGPEFLTYFNYEAQQDKSGLPNDRFSAERPEGSISTLTIQRTEQRDSAMYRCASRPGTGPAETQYFGPGTRLLVL.

The V call is TRBV5-1, the J call TRBJ1-1; the match to TRBD1 covers 7 bases. The CDR3 spans 15 residues. V gave up 0 bases and J gave up 4 bases; unmatched junction bases: 6. Per germline, CDR1 SGHRS and CDR2 YFSETQ. The CDR3 bases are TGCGCCAGCAGCTTGGGACAGGGATTGAGCACTGAAGCTTTCTTT. It yields the protein CASSLGQGLSTEAFF.

CDR3 DNA: TGTGCCAGTAGTATCCCGGGACAGAGCTACGAGCAGTACTTC. It yields the protein CASSIPGQSYEQYF. This rearrangement joins TRBV19 to TRBJ2-7; 7 bases agree with TRBD1. Trimming at V came to 3 bases and at J to 3 bases, leaving 5 bases not matched to a gene. Germline CDR1 reads LNHDA; CDR2 reads SQIVND (reference sequence). The CDR3 runs 14 residues. Drawing the rest from reference TRBV19 and TRBJ2-7, the complete variable domain is DGGITQSPKYLFRKEGQNVTLSCEQNLNHDAMYWYRQDPGQGLRLIYYSQIVNDFQKGDIAEGYSVSREKKESFPLTVTSAQKNPTAFYLCASSIPGQSYEQYFGPGTRLTVT.

Worth noting for this clone: The junction and the germline gene differ at one end; a read error may be behind it. V usage is TRBV5-5 and J usage is TRBJ2-7; D perhaps matches TRBD2 (6 bases). The length of the CDR3 is 11 residues. CDR1 and CDR2 (germline): SGHKS, YYEKEE (reference sequence). The CDR3 coding sequence is TGTGCCAGCACCTTGGGAGGCGAGCAGTACTTC. This encodes CASTLGGEQYF.